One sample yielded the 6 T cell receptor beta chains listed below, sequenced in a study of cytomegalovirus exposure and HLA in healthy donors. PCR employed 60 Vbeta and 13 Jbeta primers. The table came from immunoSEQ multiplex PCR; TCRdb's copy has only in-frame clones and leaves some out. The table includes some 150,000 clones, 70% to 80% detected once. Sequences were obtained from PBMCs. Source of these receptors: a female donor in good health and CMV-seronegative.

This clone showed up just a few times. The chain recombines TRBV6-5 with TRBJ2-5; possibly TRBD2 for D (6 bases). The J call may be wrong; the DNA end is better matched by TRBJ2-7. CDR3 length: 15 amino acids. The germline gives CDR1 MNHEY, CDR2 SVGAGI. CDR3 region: CASSSGPGRSYEQYF. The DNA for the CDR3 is TGTGCCAGCAGTTCGGGACCGGGGAGGTCCTACGAGCAGTACTTC.

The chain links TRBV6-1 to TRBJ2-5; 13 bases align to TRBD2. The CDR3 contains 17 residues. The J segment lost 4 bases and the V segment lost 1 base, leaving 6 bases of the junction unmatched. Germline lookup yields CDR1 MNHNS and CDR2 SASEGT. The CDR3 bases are TGTGCCAGCAGTGAAGGGACTAGCGGGAGTTTCCGAGAGACCCAGTACTTC. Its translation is CASSEGTSGSFRETQYF.

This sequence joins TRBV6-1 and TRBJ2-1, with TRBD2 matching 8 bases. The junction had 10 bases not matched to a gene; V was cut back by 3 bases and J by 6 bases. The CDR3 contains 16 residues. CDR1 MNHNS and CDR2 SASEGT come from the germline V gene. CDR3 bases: TGTGCCAGCAGTGAGCGGTCCCGGGAGGGGAGCAATGAGCAGTTCTTC. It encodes CASSERSREGSNEQFF.

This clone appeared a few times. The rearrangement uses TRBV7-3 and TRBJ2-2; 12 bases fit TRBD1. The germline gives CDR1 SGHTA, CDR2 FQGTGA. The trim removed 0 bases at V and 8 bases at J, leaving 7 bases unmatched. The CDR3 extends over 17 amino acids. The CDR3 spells CASSLTPGQGAQGELFF. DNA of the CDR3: TGTGCCAGCAGCTTAACCCCGGGACAGGGGGCACAAGGGGAGCTGTTTTTT.

The CDR3 DNA follows: TGTGCCAGCAGCCAAGCGGCGGAAAACATTCAGTACTTC. Protein: CASSQAAENIQYF. This chain uses TRBV4-2 with TRBJ2-4, with D hard to call. Germline V gene data show CDR1 as LGHNA and CDR2 as YNFKEQ. Deletions cut 1 base from V and 5 bases from J, with 6 bases between. The CDR3 has 13 residues.

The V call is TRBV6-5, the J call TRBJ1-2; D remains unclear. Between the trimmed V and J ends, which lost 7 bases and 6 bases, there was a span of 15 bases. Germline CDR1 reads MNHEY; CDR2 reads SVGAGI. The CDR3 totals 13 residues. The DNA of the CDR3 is TGTGCCAGCATTCCCGGCCAGGCACATGGCTACACCTTC. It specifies CASIPGQAHGYTF.